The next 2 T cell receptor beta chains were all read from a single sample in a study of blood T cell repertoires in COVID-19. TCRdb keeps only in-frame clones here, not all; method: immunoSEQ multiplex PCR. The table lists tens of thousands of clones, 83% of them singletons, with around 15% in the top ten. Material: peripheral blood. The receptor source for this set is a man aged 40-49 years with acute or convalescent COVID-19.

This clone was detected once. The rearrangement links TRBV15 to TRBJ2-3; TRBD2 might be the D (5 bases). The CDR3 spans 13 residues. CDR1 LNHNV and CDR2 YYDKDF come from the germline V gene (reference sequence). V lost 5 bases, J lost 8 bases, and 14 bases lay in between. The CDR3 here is CATSRVSGGTQYF. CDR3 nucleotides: TGTGCCACCAGCCGGGTTTCCGGAGGTACGCAGTATTTT.

The CDR3 reads CASSPGRGIRSGANVLTF. Here the CDR3 DNA reads TGTGCCAGCTCACCAGGACGGGGTATCCGATCTGGGGCCAACGTCCTGACTTTC. The rearrangement joins TRBV18 to TRBJ2-6; weak D call: TRBD2 (5 bases). Germline lookup yields CDR1 KGHSH and CDR2 LQKENI. The CDR3 runs to 18 residues. Deletions cut 2 bases from V and 1 base from J, with 15 bases between.